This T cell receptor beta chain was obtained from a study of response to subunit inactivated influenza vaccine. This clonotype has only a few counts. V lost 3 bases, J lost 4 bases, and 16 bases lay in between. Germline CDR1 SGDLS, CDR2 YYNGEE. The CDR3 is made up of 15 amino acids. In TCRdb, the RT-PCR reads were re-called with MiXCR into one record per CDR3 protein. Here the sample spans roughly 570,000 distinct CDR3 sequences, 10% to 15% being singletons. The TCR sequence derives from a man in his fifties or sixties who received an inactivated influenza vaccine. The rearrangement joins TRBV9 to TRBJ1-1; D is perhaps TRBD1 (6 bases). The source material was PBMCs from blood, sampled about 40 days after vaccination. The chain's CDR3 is CASSETGSRTTEAFF. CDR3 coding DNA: TGTGCCAGCAGCGAGACAGGATCTCGTACCACTGAAGCTTTCTTT. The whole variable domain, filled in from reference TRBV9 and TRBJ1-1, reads DSGVTQTPKHLITATGQRVTLRCSPRSGDLSVYWYQQSLDQGLQFLIQYYNGEERAKGNILERFSAQQFPDLHSELNLSSLELGDSALYFCASSETGSRTTEAFFGQGTRLTVV.